The source of this T cell receptor (beta chain) is a study of technical replicates of blood from a few donors. The method was immunoSEQ multiplex PCR; TCRdb's version includes in-frame clones alone and lacks a portion of them. The sample shows roughly 80,000 clones, approximately 94% of them seen only once. The CDR3 sequence is 14 residues long. Trimming stripped 5 bases from V and 2 bases from J, with 13 bases between. CDR1 is MNHEY and CDR2 is SMNVEV in the germline V gene (reference sequence). Material: T cells isolated from PBMCs. The chain carries TRBV27 and TRBJ2-7, with D hard to call. The sequence derives from a human donor in good health. DNA for the CDR3: TGTGCCAGCAGTCCCCGCCACAGTACCTACGAGCAGTACTTC. Its protein is CASSPRHSTYEQYF.